These T cell receptor beta chains were read from a single sample in a study of cytomegalovirus exposure and HLA in healthy donors. Only in-frame clones appear in the TCRdb table, and some are missing; sequencing was by immunoSEQ multiplex PCR. The repertoire table contains approximately 93,000 clones. Material for sequencing was PBMCs. The receptors originated from a young woman in good health and CMV-seronegative. Each CDR3 is given with its conserved first and last residue. D genes are given only for firm matches.

TRBJ1-2	TRBV14	TRBD1	TGTGCCAGCAGCCAGACGGGACAGACGACTTTAAACTATGGCTACACCTTC	CASSQTGQTTLNYGYTF
TRBJ1-1	TRBV5-1	.	TGCGCCAGCAGCTTGACGGGGTCGGCCACTGAAGCTTTCTTT	CASSLTGSATEAFF
TRBJ1-1	TRBV7-2	TRBD1	TGTGCCAGCAGCCCGGGGACAGCGAACACTGAAGCTTTCTTT	CASSPGTANTEAFF
TRBJ1-5	TRBV2	.	TGTGCCAGCGGGGAGGGGGAGAGGCAGCCCCAGCATTTT	CASGEGERQPQHF
TRBJ1-1	TRBV4-2	TRBD1	TGTGCCAGCAGCCAAGACCCACAGGGGGCCGCGGGCACTGAAGCTTTCTTT	CASSQDPQGAAGTEAFF
TRBJ1-1	TRBV5-6	.	TGTGCCAGCAGTTTGACTACCCAATTAATGAACACTGAAGCTTTCTTT	CASSLTTQLMNTEAFF
TRBJ2-7	TRBV6-1	.	TGTGCCAGCAGTGAAACCCCCGGCTACGAGCAGTACTTC	CASSETPGYEQYF
TRBJ2-7	TRBV5-1	TRBD1	TGCGCCAGCAGCTCCACAGGGGCCGAGCAGTACTTC	CASSSTGAEQYF
TRBJ2-7	TRBV5-1	.	TGCGCCAGCAGTGGTCGTGGCGGTCACTACGAGCAGTACTTC	CASSGRGGHYEQYF
TRBJ1-1	TRBV6-1	.	TGTGCCAGCTCCCCCTATCAGGACATCACTGAAGCTTTCTTT	CASSPYQDITEAFF
TRBJ2-7	TRBV21-1	.	TGTGCCAGCATTTGTAGCGGGAGATGGAGGGAGCAGTACTTC	CASICSGRWREQYF
TRBJ2-1	TRBV7-3	TRBD2	TGTGCCAGCAGCTTTAGCGGGGGGACCCCTGATGTGGATGAGCAGTTCTTC	CASSFSGGTPDVDEQFF
TRBJ1-2	TRBV2	.	TGTGCCAGCATTCGACAACAGGGAGATGGGGACTATGGCTACACCTTC	CASIRQQGDGDYGYTF
TRBJ2-1	TRBV2	TRBD2	TGTGCCAGCAGGAGGACTAGCGGAATGGTGAATGAGCAGTTCTTC	CASRRTSGMVNEQFF
TRBJ2-7	TRBV9	.	TGTGCCAGCAGCGTAGATGAGGGCGAGCAGTACTTC	CASSVDEGEQYF
TRBJ2-2	TRBV7-2	TRBD2	TGTGCCAGCAGCTTAAATCTAGCGGGGAGACGGCGAGACACCGGGGAGCTGTTTTTT	CASSLNLAGRRRDTGELFF
TRBJ2-1	TRBV19	.	TGTGCCAGTAGTATAACGGACATCAATGAGCAGTTCTTC	CASSITDINEQFF
TRBJ2-1	TRBV19	TRBD2	TGTGCCAGTAGACCCCGGGGGGAGTACAATGAGCAGTTCTTC	CASRPRGEYNEQFF
TRBJ2-2	TRBV27	.	TGTGCCAGCAGTTTGGACTGGGCCGGGGAGCTGTTTTTT	CASSLDWAGELFF
TRBJ1-5	TRBV6-6	.	TGTGCCAGCAGTCGTTATAGCAATCAGCCCCAGCATTTT	CASSRYSNQPQHF
TRBJ1-5	TRBV13	TRBD1	TGTGCCAGCAGCTCAGGGACAGGCAGCCAGCCCCAGCATTTT	CASSSGTGSQPQHF
TRBJ1-3	TRBV4-2	.	TGTGCCAGCAGCCAAGAGGAGAGGATGTCAGTTGGAAACACCATATATTTT	CASSQEERMSVGNTIYF
TRBJ1-3	TRBV6-5	.	TGTGCCAGCAGGATAGGGGTTTCCTCTGGAAACACCATATATTTT	CASRIGVSSGNTIYF
TRBJ1-1	TRBV5-1	.	TGCGCCAGCAGCTTGGGGCAGGCAAACACTGAAGCTTTCTTT	CASSLGQANTEAFF
TRBJ2-7	TRBV7-9	.	TGTGCCAGCACTGGGCCGAGCTCCTACGAGCAGTACTTC	CASTGPSSYEQYF
TRBJ1-5	TRBV19	.	TGTGCCAGTAGTAGATTGGAGGGGCTCAATCAGCCCCAGCATTTT	CASSRLEGLNQPQHF
TRBJ1-1	TRBV15	.	TGTGCCACCAGCAGAGATGTTTCACCTAAAGCTTTCTTT	CATSRDVSPKAFF
TRBJ1-3	TRBV2	.	TGTGCCAGCTCGGACAGAAACACCATATATTTT	CASSDRNTIYF
TRBJ2-3	TRBV2	.	TGTGCCAGCAGTGAATACAGGGGCACAGATACGCAGTATTTT	CASSEYRGTDTQYF
TRBJ2-5	TRBV10-1	.	TGCGCCAGCAGTGCCCGGGACTGGCAAGAGACCCAGTACTTC	CASSARDWQETQYF
TRBJ2-5	TRBV5-4	TRBD1	TGTGCCAGCAGCCTCGACAGGGGCGCGGAGGAGACCCAGTACTTC	CASSLDRGAEETQYF
TRBJ2-1	TRBV18	.	TGTGCCAGCTCACCACCCTCGTTCAATGAGCAGTTCTTC	CASSPPSFNEQFF
TRBJ2-5	TRBV7-6	.	TGTGCCAGCAGTCCCCGCGGGGCGCAAATTCAAGAGACCCAGTACTTC	CASSPRGAQIQETQYF
TRBJ1-2	TRBV6-1	.	TGTGCCAGCAGTGAAATACGGGGCTATGGCTACACCTTC	CASSEIRGYGYTF
TRBJ2-3	TRBV19	.	TGTGCCAGTAGTATCGGGATCCTCGAGGGAGATACGCAGTATTTT	CASSIGILEGDTQYF
TRBJ2-4	TRBV5-1	TRBD2	TGCGCCAGCAGCTTGGCCCGCGCTAGCGGGGGCCTAAACATTCAGTACTTC	CASSLARASGGLNIQYF
TRBJ2-1	TRBV5-1	TRBD2	TGCGCCAGCAGCTTGGGGGGACTAGTAAATGAGCAGTTCTTC	CASSLGGLVNEQFF
TRBJ1-2	TRBV29-1	TRBD1	TGCAGCGTTCTTACCCTGGGACAGGGGAACTATGGCTACACCTTC	CSVLTLGQGNYGYTF
TRBJ1-5	TRBV6-1	.	TGTGCCAGCAGGGGGAGGGGGCAGCCCCAGCATTTT	CASRGRGQPQHF
TRBJ2-3	TRBV7-3	.	TGTGCCAGCAGCTTAATCGGCCAGGGGACAGATACGCAGTATTTT	CASSLIGQGTDTQYF
TRBJ1-1	TRBV15	TRBD1	TGTGCCACCAGCTGGGGACAGCTGAACACTGAAGCTTTCTTT	CATSWGQLNTEAFF
TRBJ2-3	TRBV11-3	.	TGTGCCAGCAGCTTAGGCGGGAGCACAGATACGCAGTATTTT	CASSLGGSTDTQYF
TRBJ2-7	TRBV11-2	TRBD2	TGTGCCAGCAGCTTAACGGCTAGCGGAACCTACGAGCAGTACTTC	CASSLTASGTYEQYF
TRBJ2-5	TRBV7-3	TRBD2	TGTGCCAGCAGCTCAAAGGGACTAGCGGAGACCCAGTACTTC	CASSSKGLAETQYF
TRBJ2-3	TRBV7-3	TRBD1	TGTGCCAGCAGCTGGACAGGGGTTGGAGATACGCAGTATTTT	CASSWTGVGDTQYF
TRBJ1-2	TRBV20-1	.	TGCAGTGCTAGCAGGGTCTATGGCTACACCTTC	CSASRVYGYTF
TRBJ2-2	TRBV27	.	TGTGCCAGCAGTTTATCGCAGGGGATAGGGGAGCTGTTTTTT	CASSLSQGIGELFF
TRBJ2-5	TRBV2	.	TGTGCCAGCACCCAAAGTTACGGGGAGACCCAGTACTTC	CASTQSYGETQYF
TRBJ2-1	TRBV6-6	.	TGTGCCAGCAGTTACGAAGCGGAGCCGTACAATGAGCAGTTCTTC	CASSYEAEPYNEQFF
TRBJ1-4	TRBV5-4	.	TGTGCCAGCAGCAGGGCGGGGGCTAGTGAAAAACTGTTTTTT	CASSRAGASEKLFF
TRBJ2-1	TRBV4-2	.	TGTGCCAGCAGCCAGAAGACGGAGAATGAGCAGTTCTTC	CASSQKTENEQFF
TRBJ2-6	TRBV19	.	TGTGCCAGTAGCTCGGGTATATGGGGCGATCTCATCCAAGGAGGGGCCAACGTCCTGACTTTC	CASSSGIWGDLIQGGANVLTF
TRBJ1-1	TRBV6-1	.	TGTGCCAGCAGTGTCAACGGGGGGAGCACTGAAGCTTTCTTT	CASSVNGGSTEAFF
TRBJ1-1	TRBV7-3	TRBD1	TGTGCCAGCACCGCCGGACAGGGGGCCGATGAAGCTTTCTTT	CASTAGQGADEAFF
TRBJ2-7	TRBV13	TRBD2	TGTGCCAGCAGCGTCGGACTAGCGGAATTTTTCTACGAGCAGTACTTC	CASSVGLAEFFYEQYF